This entry lists 25 T cell receptor beta chains sequenced from one sample in a study of blood T cell repertoires in COVID-19. Sequencing used immunoSEQ multiplex PCR; TCRdb keeps in-frame clones, though not all of them. Of 85,000 to 90,000 clones in the sample, more than 60% were seen once. Material for sequencing was peripheral blood. The receptors were sampled from a man in his 70s with acute or convalescent COVID-19.

The genes are TRBV4-1 and TRBJ2-7; TRBD1 matches 9 bases. The germline CDR1 and CDR2 sequences are MGHRA and YSYEKL. Unmatched junction bases numbered 5, after V lost 1 base and J lost 7 bases. This CDR3 comprises 14 residues. The CDR3: CASSQVQGANEQYF. The DNA for the CDR3 is TGCGCCAGCAGCCAAGTACAGGGGGCTAATGAGCAGTACTTC.

The chain carries TRBV7-2 and TRBJ2-5; 10 bases align to TRBD2. The CDR3 covers 14 residues. Trimming took 3 bases from V and 5 from J; bases not matched to a gene: 3. Per germline, CDR1 SGHTA and CDR2 FQGNSA. In nucleotides, the CDR3 is TGTGCCAGCAGCTTGGGGACTAGCGTTGAGACCCAGTACTTC. It yields the protein CASSLGTSVETQYF.

The chain links TRBV5-1 to TRBJ2-1, with a weak D call TRBD1 (6 bases). Between the trimmed V and J ends, which lost 1 base and 3 bases, there was a span of 8 bases. CDR3 length equals 14 residues. The germline V gene encodes CDR1 SGHRS and CDR2 YFSETQ. This CDR3 is CASSLSRGYNEQFF. In nucleotides, the CDR3 is TGCGCCAGCAGCTTGTCCAGGGGCTACAATGAGCAGTTCTTC.

The chain carries TRBV27 and TRBJ1-2; D possibly corresponds to TRBD1 (6 bases). V lost 0 bases to trimming and J lost 2 bases, with 10 bases between them. Germline V gene data show CDR1 as MNHEY and CDR2 as SMNVEV (reference sequence). This CDR3 spans 15 amino acids. The CDR3 loop is CASSLSARGNYGYTF. The DNA for the CDR3 is TGTGCCAGCAGTTTATCTGCGAGGGGGAACTATGGCTACACCTTC.

This clone was observed a handful of times. V is TRBV7-8 and J is TRBJ2-1, with TRBD2 matching 12 bases. CDR3 length equals 16 residues. V gave up 1 base and J gave up 8 bases; unmatched junction bases: 6. The V gene's germline CDR1 is SGHVS and CDR2 FQNEAQ. CDR3 sequence: CASSLDGLAGGHEQFF. DNA of the CDR3: TGTGCCAGCAGCTTAGATGGGCTAGCGGGGGGGCATGAGCAGTTCTTC.

This clone was counted many times. The rearrangement joins TRBV7-2 to TRBJ1-5; D gene unclear. From germline, CDR1 is SGHTA and CDR2 FQGNSA. Between the trimmed V and J ends, which lost 1 base and 9 bases, there was a span of 10 bases. There are 13 residues in the CDR3. CDR3 sequence reads: CASSLERLRPQHF. CDR3 sequence (DNA): TGTGCCAGCAGCTTAGAACGGTTAAGGCCCCAGCATTTT.

The chain uses TRBV2 and TRBJ1-1; TRBD1 matches 8 bases. Trimming cost V 7 bases and J 6 bases; bases outside gene matches: 10. Germline V gives CDR1 SNHLY, CDR2 FYNNEI. This CDR3 contains 14 residues. This CDR3 reads CASKNQGARAEAFF. DNA for the CDR3: TGTGCCAGCAAGAATCAGGGGGCGAGGGCTGAAGCTTTCTTT.

CDR3 in DNA: TGTGCCAGCAGTTCTACACAGGGGGCAAACTATGGCTACACCTTC. Its protein product is CASSSTQGANYGYTF. The V and J genes are TRBV6-5 and TRBJ1-2; 9 bases fit TRBD1. Germline V gene lookup returns CDR1 MNHEY and CDR2 SVGAGI. The CDR3 is 15 residues long. V was clipped by 4 bases and J by 2 bases; unmatched bases: 5.

This chain joins TRBV18 and TRBJ1-1; 7 bases line up with TRBD1. The germline gives CDR1 KGHSH, CDR2 LQKENI. V shed 0 bases, J shed 1 base, and the junction held 8 bases outside the gene matches. The CDR3 contains 17 residues. CDR3 sequence (DNA): TGTGCCAGCTCACCACCGGGTCGGACAGGACCGAACACTGAAGCTTTCTTT. It is translated as CASSPPGRTGPNTEAFF.

This clone came up a few times. The chain is built from TRBV12-3 or TRBV12-4 and TRBJ1-1; a possible D gene is TRBD1 (6 bases). The CDR3 length is 13 residues. V lost 7 bases to trimming and J lost 5 bases, with 14 bases between them. The DNA of the CDR3 is TGTGCCAGCATCAAACAGGGTACTACTGAAGCTTTCTTT. Its translation: CASIKQGTTEAFF.

The V and J genes are TRBV5-6 and TRBJ1-6; 7 nucleotides line up with TRBD1. Germline-derived CDR1 and CDR2 are SGHDT and YYEEEE. After removal of 3 bases from V and 10 bases from J, the junction contained 7 bases not matched to a gene. The CDR3 is made up of 14 amino acids. Written as DNA, the CDR3 is TGTGCCAGCAGCTACGAGGGGGCATGGTCACCCCTCCACTTT. Its protein is CASSYEGAWSPLHF.

The rearrangement uses TRBV5-1 and TRBJ1-3; 7 bases map to TRBD1. The CDR3 is 17 residues long. In germline, CDR1 is SGHRS, CDR2 YFSETQ. V shed 0 bases and J 4 bases; nucleotides not matched to a gene: 10. The DNA of the CDR3 is TGCGCCAGCAGCTTGGATATAAGGACAGGCTTAGGAAACACCATATATTTT. Encoded protein: CASSLDIRTGLGNTIYF.

This chain uses TRBV18 with TRBJ1-6; D perhaps matches TRBD1 (5 bases). V lost 2 bases to trimming and J lost 2 bases, with 7 bases between them. CDR1 KGHSH and CDR2 LQKENI come from the germline V gene. The CDR3 sequence is 15 residues long. The chain's CDR3 is CASSPIGAYNSPLHF. In DNA form, the CDR3 reads TGTGCCAGCTCACCAATAGGGGCCTATAATTCACCCCTCCACTTT.

The V gene is TRBV18, the J gene TRBJ2-3; tentatively, D is TRBD1 (5 bases). Trimming removed 4 bases from V and 0 bases from J, with 11 bases in between. Per the germline V gene, CDR1 is KGHSH and CDR2 is LQKENI. The CDR3 sequence is 15 residues long. This CDR3 is CASSLQELSTDTQYF. CDR3 nucleotides: TGTGCCAGCTCACTACAGGAACTTAGCACAGATACGCAGTATTTT.

This clone has only one observation. CDR3 protein: CASSFAPGTYNEQFF. As DNA, the CDR3 is TGTGCCAGCAGCTTTGCCCCCGGGACTTACAATGAGCAGTTCTTC. The V call is TRBV13, the J call TRBJ2-1, with TRBD2 as a possible D gene (6 bases). The germline V and J ends were trimmed by 3 bases and 4 bases, with 13 bases remaining between them. This CDR3 region has 15 residues. Germline CDR1 reads PRHDT; CDR2 reads FYEKMQ (reference sequence).

This sequence joins TRBV7-8 and TRBJ1-5, with D uncertain. The CDR3 consists of 15 residues. In germline, CDR1 is SGHVS, CDR2 FQNEAQ. Trimming cost V 0 bases and J 5 bases, with 11 bases left between them. CDR3 protein: CASSLAPLGDQPQHF. CDR3 nucleotides: TGTGCCAGCAGCTTAGCGCCCTTAGGAGATCAGCCCCAGCATTTT.

This clone showed up just once. The chain uses TRBV4-1 and TRBJ1-4; perhaps TRBD1 as D (5 bases). V was clipped by 4 bases and J by 2 bases, with 14 bases between them. The CDR3 has 16 residues. Germline CDR1 MGHRA, CDR2 YSYEKL. CDR3 in amino acids: CASSPLGVTTNEKLFF. The CDR3 DNA reads TGCGCCAGCAGCCCTTTAGGGGTAACCACTAATGAAAAACTGTTTTTT.

The chain combines TRBV25-1 with TRBJ1-2; the D is unclear. Trimming removed 0 bases at V and 7 bases at J, with 6 bases between. This CDR3 region has 12 residues. The germline V gene encodes CDR1 MGHDK and CDR2 SYGVNS. The CDR3 here is CASSEYSVGYTF. The CDR3 coding sequence is TGTGCCAGCAGTGAATATAGCGTTGGCTACACCTTC.

The rearrangement uses TRBV5-1 and TRBJ2-7; a weak D match, TRBD2 (6 bases). V was cut by 4 bases and J by 3 bases, with 8 bases left in between. CDR1 and CDR2 (germline): SGHRS, YFSETQ. The CDR3 has 12 amino acids. This chain's CDR3 is CASSGGLYEQYF. CDR3 nucleotide sequence: TGCGCCAGCAGCGGGGGACTCTACGAGCAGTACTTC.

This chain joins TRBV5-6 and TRBJ2-2, with 9 bases identical to TRBD2. V shed 0 bases and J 1 base; nucleotides not matched to a gene: 7. The V gene's germline CDR1 is SGHDT and CDR2 YYEEEE. This CDR3 is 18 amino acids long. CDR3 amino acids: CASSLAGSGGWNTGELFF. The DNA of the CDR3 is TGTGCCAGCAGCTTGGCCGGTAGCGGGGGCTGGAACACCGGGGAGCTGTTTTTT.

The chain links TRBV28 to TRBJ1-1; D ambiguous. V lost 1 base, J lost 0 bases, and 6 bases lay in between. CDR1 MDHEN and CDR2 SYDVKM come from the germline V gene. The CDR3 loop spans 14 amino acids. Written as DNA, the CDR3 is TGTGCCAGCAGTTTATCCGGGGTGAACACTGAAGCTTTCTTT. This encodes CASSLSGVNTEAFF.

The chain combines TRBV6-1 with TRBJ1-1, with D possibly TRBD1 on 6 matching bases. This CDR3 region has 14 residues. V gave up 5 bases and J gave up 0 bases, with 10 bases separating them. Germline V gives CDR1 MNHNS, CDR2 SASEGT. CDR3 sequence reads: CASSQGHMNTEAFF. The CDR3 coding sequence is TGTGCCAGCAGTCAGGGACATATGAACACTGAAGCTTTCTTT.

V usage is TRBV5-1 and J usage is TRBJ2-2; possible D gene TRBD1, 5 bases. V shed 0 bases and J shed 5 bases, with 11 bases lying between them. CDR3 length: 15 amino acids. Germline-derived CDR1 and CDR2 are SGHRS and YFSETQ. The CDR3 DNA sequence: TGCGCCAGCAGCTTGGCTGGACACACAACCGGGGAGCTGTTTTTT. Protein product: CASSLAGHTTGELFF. Full variable domain (rest looked up from reference TRBV5-1 and TRBJ2-2): KAGVTQTPRYLIKTRGQQVTLSCSPISGHRSVSWYQQTPGQGLQFLFEYFSETQRNKGNFPGRFSGRQFSNSRSEMNVSTLELGDSALYLCASSLAGHTTGELFFGEGSRLTVL.

This chain links TRBV15 with TRBJ1-4; 7 bases fit TRBD1. Germline loops: CDR1 LNHNV, CDR2 YYDKDF (reference sequence). The ends lost 1 base at V and 4 bases at J; junction bases unmatched: 6. CDR3 length: 16 amino acids. CDR3 protein: CATSRGGTAVNEKLFF. The CDR3, as DNA: TGTGCCACCAGCAGAGGAGGGACAGCGGTTAATGAAAAACTGTTTTTT.

The chain uses TRBV10-1 and TRBJ2-2; TRBD1 matches at 11 bases. The CDR3 runs to 15 residues. Trimming removed 9 bases from V and 7 bases from J; junction bases left unmatched: 10. Germline CDR1 and CDR2: WNHNN and SYGVQD (reference sequence). CDR3 nucleotide sequence: TGCGCCAGTCAGAATGGACAGGGGGCGAACGGGGAGCTGTTTTTT. Its protein product is CASQNGQGANGELFF.